The sequence of this T cell receptor beta chain was determined in a study of T cells in Graves' hyperthyroidism and ophthalmopathy. The source material, RNA transcripts, was used to amplify TCR beta CDR3 regions. HTBI primers were the set used in a first-round RT-PCR of the TCR CDR3. Via MiXCR, TCRdb re-called the multiplex PCR reads, giving one row per CDR3 protein. The sample has some 720,000 distinct CDR3 sequences; over 15% are singletons. Many counts were recorded for this clonotype. This CDR3 has 16 amino acids. The trim removed 6 bases at V and 4 bases at J, leaving 13 bases unmatched. The V gene's germline CDR1 is MDHEN and CDR2 SYDVKM.

The rearrangement links TRBV28 to TRBJ2-7, with 9 nucleotides matching TRBD1. Sample: blood. The source of this sequence is a man aged 18 to 30 with Graves' hyperthyroidism. The CDR3 bases are TGTGCCAGCAGGTCACAGGGGGCGGTGGACTTATACGAGCAGTACTTC. This codes for CASRSQGAVDLYEQYF.